Listed below are T cell receptor beta chains from one sample, sequenced in a study of human T cells and chemical hapten exposure. In TCRdb, the RACE reads were re-called with MiXCR into one record per CDR3 protein. The data show more than 75,000 distinct CDR3 sequences, over 6.5% seen once. The sample comprised whole blood. The receptors stem from a male donor in good health. Some clones in this sample may be carry-over from other donors' samples. CDR3s include the opening cysteine and the closing phenylalanine or tryptophan. The D gene is left open where the match is weak. Clone size appears in some rows only: once, few, many, or a class for an expanded clone.

>-|TRBJ2-1|-|TRBV12-3/TRBV12-4
TGTGCCAGCAGCCCGGTGGCCGGGATCTCCTACAATGAGCAGTTCTTC
CASSPVAGISYNEQFF
>many|TRBJ1-6|-|TRBV20-1
TGCAGTGCTTACCGAGGAGGCAGTAATTCACCCCTCCACTTT
CSAYRGGSNSPLHF
>-|TRBJ2-4|TRBD2|TRBV12-3/TRBV12-4
TGTGCCAGCAGGGGATCGACTAGCGGGACCAAAAACATTCAGTACTTC
CASRGSTSGTKNIQYF
>many|TRBJ1-1|TRBD1|TRBV29-1
TGCAGCGTGTGGGGACAGGGATTCACTGAAGCTTTCTTT
CSVWGQGFTEAFF
>-|TRBJ1-1|TRBD1|TRBV24-1
TGTGCCACCAGTGATTCCTCCCTCCGGGACAGGGAGATGAACACTGAAGCTTTCTTT
CATSDSSLRDREMNTEAFF
>many|TRBJ1-2|TRBD1|TRBV3-1
TGTGCCAGCAGCCAACGGGACAGCAATGGCTACACCTTC
CASSQRDSNGYTF
>-|TRBJ1-2|TRBD1|TRBV12-3/TRBV12-4
TGTGCCAGCAGTTTTTCAGGGGGCAAAGGCTACACCTTC
CASSFSGGKGYTF
>few|TRBJ2-4|-|TRBV5-4
TGTGCCAGCAGCCCTTCCCCCGACAGAGCCAAAAACATTCAGTACTTC
CASSPSPDRAKNIQYF
>many|TRBJ1-5|-|TRBV3-1
TGTGCCAGCAGCCAGGGACTGCAGCCCCAGCATTTT
CASSQGLQPQHF
>many|TRBJ1-5|-|TRBV20-1
TGCAGTGCTAGTCTCTCAGGGGGCAATCAGCCCCAGCATTTT
CSASLSGGNQPQHF
>-|TRBJ1-1|TRBD1|TRBV4-1
TGCGCCAGCAGCCAAGGAGGGGGCGGCACTGAAGCTTTCTTT
CASSQGGGGTEAFF
>-|TRBJ2-1|TRBD1|TRBV25-1
TGTGCCAGCAGTGCCACAGGGGTTGGTGAGCAGTTCTTC
CASSATGVGEQFF